Given below is one TCR beta chain in context. Antigen specificity is unknown. The data derive from a study of cytomegalovirus exposure and HLA in healthy donors. The method was immunoSEQ multiplex PCR; TCRdb's version includes in-frame clones alone and lacks a portion of them. The sample lists under 200,000 clones, 65% to 90% occurring once. Broader study findings: Rarity marked most TCR sequences, yet some public TCRs occurred in many donors. In vitro experiments confirmed that a few CMV-associated chains were specific for CMV antigens. High sensitivity and specificity were reportedly achieved when the classifier diagnosed cytomegalovirus status.

V was shortened by 6 bases and J by 11 bases, with 16 bases between the two germline ends. The CDR3 is 12 amino acids. The germline V gene has CDR1 KGHSH and CDR2 LQKENI. Material: PBMCs. J is TRBJ1-1 and V is TRBV18; D is undetermined. The sequence came from a woman aged 18-29 years in good health and CMV-seronegative. The CDR3 spells CASSLDVTGAFF. In nucleotides, the CDR3 is TGTGCCAGCTCGCTAGACGTAACTGGGGCTTTCTTT. The whole variable domain, filled in from reference TRBV18 and TRBJ1-1, reads NAGVMQNPRHLVRRRGQEARLRCSPMKGHSHVYWYRQLPEEGLKFMVYLQKENIIDESGMPKERFSAEFPKEGPSILRIQQVVRGDSAAYFCASSLDVTGAFFGQGTRLTVV.